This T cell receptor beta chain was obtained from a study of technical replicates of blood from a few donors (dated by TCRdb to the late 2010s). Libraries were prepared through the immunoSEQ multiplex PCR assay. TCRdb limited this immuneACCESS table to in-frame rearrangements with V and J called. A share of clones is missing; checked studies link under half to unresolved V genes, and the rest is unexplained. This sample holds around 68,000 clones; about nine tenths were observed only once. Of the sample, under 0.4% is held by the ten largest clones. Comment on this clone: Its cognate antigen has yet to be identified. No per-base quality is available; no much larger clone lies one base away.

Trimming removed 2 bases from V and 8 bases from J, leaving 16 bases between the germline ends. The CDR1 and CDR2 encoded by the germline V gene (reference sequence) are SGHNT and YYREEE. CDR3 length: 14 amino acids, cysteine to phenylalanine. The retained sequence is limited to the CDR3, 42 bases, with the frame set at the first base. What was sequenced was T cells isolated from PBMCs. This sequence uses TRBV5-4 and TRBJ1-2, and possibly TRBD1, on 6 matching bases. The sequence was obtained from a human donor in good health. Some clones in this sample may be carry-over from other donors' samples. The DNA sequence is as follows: TGTGCCAGCAGCTTACCGGGGGGGGCGCGGGGCTACACCTTC. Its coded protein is CASSLPGGARGYTF.